The present T cell receptor (beta chain) was sequenced within a study of post-analysis software for immune sequencing data. Study background: Both relapsing-remitting and secondary progressive multiple sclerosis featured among the disease courses, as did progressive-relapsing multiple sclerosis. Study-level findings and limits: Relative to controls, patients with multiple sclerosis showed significantly lower normalized Chao1 diversity. Strong co-clustering by F measure was evident for samples that had been prepared in the same batch.

Concerning this clonotype itself: Its antigen is unidentified.

cDNA libraries for TCR beta contained unique molecular identifiers. When roughly 1 to 10 million T cells were used, they gave around 500,000 cDNA molecules. TCRdb reanalysed the PCR reads using MiXCR and keeps one entry per CDR3 protein. The table has roughly 800,000 distinct CDR3 sequences, under 70% seen once. This TCR was sampled from a girl aged 10 to 17 with multiple sclerosis. The sequencing input was blood.

CDR3 region: CASSQEGQGENEQFF. For the CDR3, the DNA is TGCGCCAGCAGCCAAGAGGGACAGGGGGAGAATGAGCAGTTCTTC. V usage is TRBV4-1 and J usage is TRBJ2-1; 11 nucleotides agree with TRBD1. Germline V gene data show CDR1 as MGHRA and CDR2 as YSYEKL. J was trimmed by 7 bases and V by 0 bases; bases with no gene match: 2. There are 15 residues in the CDR3.